This paragraph reports one TCR beta chain. The junction differs from germline at one of its ends, possibly a read error. This same CDR3 is encoded by further DNA sequences in the sample. This record belongs to a study of control samples from healthy donors and cancer patients. The CDR3 is made up of 16 amino acids. The V gene's germline CDR1 is MGHDK and CDR2 SYGVNS. Repertoires were generated with immunoSEQ multiplex PCR, while TCRdb's copy carries only in-frame clones and drops some. The repertoire holds about 84,000 clones, more than 65% seen once, with around a tenth in the top ten. This chain links TRBV25-1 with TRBJ1-2; D possibly corresponds to TRBD1 (6 bases). Material: PBMCs. This receptor was identified in a man aged 55 to 69 with head and neck cancer. For the CDR3, the DNA is TGTGCCAGTAGTGAACAGGGACAAAAGGGAAGCTATGGCTACACCTTC. Encoded protein: CASSEQGQKGSYGYTF.